The present T cell receptor beta chain was sequenced within a study of sequential checkpoint blockade in melanoma. At the level of the study: Randomization was 1:1 between first-line nivolumab→ipilimumab and ipilimumab→nivolumab.

TCRdb's copy holds only in-frame clones and misses some; the assay was immunoSEQ multiplex PCR. The sample includes 15,000 or so clones, more than 85% of them seen just once. This sample's treatment: randomized to nivolumab then ipilimumab (arm A) or the reverse (arm B). No patient had prior DNA-damaging chemotherapy. Live CD3+CD8+ CD19− CD56− cells were sorted from PBMCs. This CDR3 contains 16 residues. Looked up from germline, CDR1 is SGDLS and CDR2 is YYNGEE. V dropped 0 bases and J dropped 1 base, with 10 bases sitting between them. V is TRBV9 and J is TRBJ2-2; the D gene is possibly TRBD2 (6 bases). The source was CD8+ T cells sorted from blood (inferred from file names), collected from a patient given nivolumab and ipilimumab in sequence. This TCR came from a human donor with melanoma. This CDR3 reads CASSVGAGRNTGELFF. The CDR3, as DNA: TGTGCCAGCAGCGTAGGGGCGGGAAGGAACACCGGGGAGCTGTTTTTT.